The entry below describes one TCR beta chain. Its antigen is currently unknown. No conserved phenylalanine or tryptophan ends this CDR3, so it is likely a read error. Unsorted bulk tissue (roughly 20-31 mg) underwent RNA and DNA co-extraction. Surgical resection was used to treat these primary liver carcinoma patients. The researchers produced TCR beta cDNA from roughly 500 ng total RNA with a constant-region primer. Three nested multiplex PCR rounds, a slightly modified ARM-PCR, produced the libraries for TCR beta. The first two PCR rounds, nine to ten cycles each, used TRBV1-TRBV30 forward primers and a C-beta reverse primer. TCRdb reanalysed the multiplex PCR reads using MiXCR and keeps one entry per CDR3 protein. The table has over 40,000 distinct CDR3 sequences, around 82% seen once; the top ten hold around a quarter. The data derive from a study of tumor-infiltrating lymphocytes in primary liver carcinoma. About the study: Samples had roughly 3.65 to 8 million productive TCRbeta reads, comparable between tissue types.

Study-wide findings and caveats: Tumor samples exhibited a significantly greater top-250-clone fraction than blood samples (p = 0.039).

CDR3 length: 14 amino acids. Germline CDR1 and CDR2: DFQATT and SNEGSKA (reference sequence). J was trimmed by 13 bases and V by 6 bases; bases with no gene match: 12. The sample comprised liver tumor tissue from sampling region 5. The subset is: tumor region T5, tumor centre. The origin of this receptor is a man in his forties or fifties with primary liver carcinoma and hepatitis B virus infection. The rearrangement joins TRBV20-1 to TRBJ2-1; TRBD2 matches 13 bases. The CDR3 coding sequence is TGCAGTGCCAAGGGGACTAGCGGGATGGAGGAACAGTTCTTA. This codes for CSAKGTSGMEEQFL.